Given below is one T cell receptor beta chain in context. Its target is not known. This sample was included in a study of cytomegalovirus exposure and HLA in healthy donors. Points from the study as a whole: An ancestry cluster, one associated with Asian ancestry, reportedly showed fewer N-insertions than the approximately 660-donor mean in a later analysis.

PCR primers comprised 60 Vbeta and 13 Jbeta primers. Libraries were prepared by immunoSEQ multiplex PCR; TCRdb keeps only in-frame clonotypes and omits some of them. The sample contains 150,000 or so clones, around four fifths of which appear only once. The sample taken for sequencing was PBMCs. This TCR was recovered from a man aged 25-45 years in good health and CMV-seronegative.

CDR3: CASSLATYYEQYF. CDR3 sequence (DNA): TGTGCCAGCAGCTTAGCAACATACTACGAGCAGTACTTC. J is TRBJ2-7 and V is TRBV7-9; D ambiguous. Germline-derived CDR1 and CDR2 are SEHNR and FQNEAQ (reference sequence). Trimming left V 0 bases short and J 3 bases short, with 6 bases between. This CDR3 spans 13 amino acids.